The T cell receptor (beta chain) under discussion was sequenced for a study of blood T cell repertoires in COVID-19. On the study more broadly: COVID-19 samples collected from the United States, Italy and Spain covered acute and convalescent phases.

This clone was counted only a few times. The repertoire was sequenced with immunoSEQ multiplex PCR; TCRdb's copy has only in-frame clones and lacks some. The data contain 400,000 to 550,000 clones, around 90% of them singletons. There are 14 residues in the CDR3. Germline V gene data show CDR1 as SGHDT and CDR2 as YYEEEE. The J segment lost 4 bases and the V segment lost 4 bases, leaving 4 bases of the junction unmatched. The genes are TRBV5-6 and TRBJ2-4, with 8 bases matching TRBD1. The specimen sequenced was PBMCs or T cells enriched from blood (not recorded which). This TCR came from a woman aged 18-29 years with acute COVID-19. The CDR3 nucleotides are TGTGCCAGCAGCACCGGGACAGGAAAAAACATTCAGTACTTC. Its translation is CASSTGTGKNIQYF.